One and the same sample provided the 19 T cell receptor beta chains below, sequenced in a study of cytomegalovirus exposure and HLA in healthy donors. Data came from immunoSEQ multiplex PCR; TCRdb stores just in-frame clones and leaves some out. Seen here are over 85,000 clones, around 89% observed once, and the top ten hold approximately 1.5%. The sequenced sample consisted of PBMCs. The receptors come from a woman under 40 in good health and CMV-seropositive.

The chain employs TRBV7-2 and TRBJ2-1; tentatively, D is TRBD2 (6 bases). CDR3 length: 14 amino acids. Trimming stripped 5 bases from V and 7 bases from J, with 15 bases between. In germline, CDR1 is SGHTA, CDR2 FQGNSA. The CDR3 here is CASSPGRERNEQFF. CDR3 nucleotide sequence: TGTGCCAGCAGCCCCGGGCGGGAACGGAATGAGCAGTTCTTC. The variable domain in full, with the rest retrieved from reference TRBV7-2 and TRBJ2-1, is GAGVSQSPSNKVTEKGKDVELRCDPISGHTALYWYRQSLGQGLEFLIYFQGNSAPDKSGLPSDRFSAERTGGSVSTLTIQRTQQEDSAVYLCASSPGRERNEQFFGPGTRLTVL.

This rearrangement joins TRBV4-1 to TRBJ2-5; D gene uncertain. This CDR3 spans 13 amino acids. CDR1 is MGHRA, CDR2 YSYEKL, per germline. Trimming removed 2 bases at V and 5 bases at J, with 9 bases between. The CDR3 here is CASSQLVGETQYF. The DNA for the CDR3 is TGCGCCAGCAGCCAACTAGTCGGGGAGACCCAGTACTTC.

The CDR3 nucleotides read TGCGCCAGCAGCCAAGATTATCTAGCCTACGAGCAGTACTTC. Protein sequence: CASSQDYLAYEQYF. The chain links TRBV4-3 to TRBJ2-7, with D unclear. V dropped 0 bases and J dropped 2 bases, with 8 bases sitting between them. Germline V lookup: CDR1 LGHNA, CDR2 YSLEER. The CDR3 runs to 14 residues.

The rearrangement uses TRBV10-1 and TRBJ1-5; no clear D gene. Germline lookup yields CDR1 WNHNN and CDR2 SYGVQD (reference sequence). V shed 8 bases and J shed 0 bases, with 20 bases lying between them. There are 17 residues in the CDR3. CDR3 nucleotides: TGCGCCAGCCTATCAGCGGAAACAACCAATAGCAATCAGCCCCAGCATTTT. Protein product: CASLSAETTNSNQPQHF.

The J gene is TRBJ2-7, the V gene TRBV6-1; tentatively, D is TRBD1 (6 bases). The germline gives CDR1 MNHNS, CDR2 SASEGT. The V and J ends lost 3 bases and 6 bases respectively, with 9 bases between them. CDR3 size: 12 residues. The DNA of the CDR3 is TGTGCCAGCAGTGACAGGGGACGCGAGCAGTACTTC. As protein: CASSDRGREQYF.

CDR3 region: CASSSGGGFDNEQFF. The CDR3 nucleotides are TGTGCCAGCAGCTCTGGCGGGGGGTTCGACAATGAGCAGTTCTTC. V is TRBV5-4 and J is TRBJ2-1, with TRBD2 matching over 8 bases. Germline V lookup: CDR1 SGHNT, CDR2 YYREEE (reference sequence). This CDR3 spans 15 amino acids. J lost 5 bases, V lost 3 bases, and 7 bases had no gene match.

This chain uses TRBV2 with TRBJ2-1; the D gene is possibly TRBD2 (6 bases). Germline CDR1 reads SNHLY; CDR2 reads FYNNEI. Deletions cut 8 bases from V and 5 bases from J, with 13 bases between. The CDR3 runs 13 residues. Written as DNA, the CDR3 is TGTGCCAGCCGGCGGGACCGTAACAATGAGCAGTTCTTC. This codes for CASRRDRNNEQFF.

This chain links TRBV5-1 with TRBJ2-1, with D possibly TRBD1 on 6 matching bases. The CDR3 contains 15 residues. The V end was cut by 0 bases, the J end by 5 bases, with 12 bases between. The V gene's germline CDR1 is SGHRS and CDR2 YFSETQ. This CDR3 reads CASSLEWGPNNEQFF. The CDR3 nucleotides read TGCGCCAGCAGCTTGGAGTGGGGGCCCAACAATGAGCAGTTCTTC.

The chain is built from TRBV5-1 and TRBJ2-7; tentatively, D is TRBD1 (6 bases). Looked up from germline, CDR1 is SGHRS and CDR2 is YFSETQ. V was pared by 5 bases and J by 6 bases, with 15 bases between. CDR3 size: 13 residues. The CDR3 region is CASRMGDRREQYF. The DNA of the CDR3 is TGCGCCAGCAGGATGGGAGACAGGCGCGAGCAGTACTTC.

V is TRBV6-1 and J is TRBJ1-4, with 8 bases lining up with TRBD1. The junction had 11 bases not matched to a gene; V was cut back by 6 bases and J by 8 bases. This CDR3 contains 15 residues. Germline V gives CDR1 MNHNS, CDR2 SASEGT. CDR3 coding DNA: TGTGCCAGCAGAGTACAGGGGGGAGGTAGCGAAAAACTGTTTTTT. It encodes CASRVQGGGSEKLFF.

There are a few counts of this clone. The CDR3 DNA follows: TGTGCCAGCAGCTTACGGGGGGGCCAAGAGACCCAGTACTTC. Its translation: CASSLRGGQETQYF. The J gene is TRBJ2-5, the V gene TRBV13; 8 nucleotides agree with TRBD2. There are 14 residues in the CDR3. CDR1 and CDR2 from the germline V gene are PRHDT and FYEKMQ (reference sequence). Trimming took 2 bases from V and 1 from J; bases not matched to a gene: 0.

This chain uses TRBV2 with TRBJ1-3, with a tentative D call TRBD1 (5 bases). This CDR3 spans 15 amino acids. V gave up 8 bases and J gave up 0 bases, with 14 bases separating them. Germline V gives CDR1 SNHLY, CDR2 FYNNEI. The CDR3 reads CASLGGSLSGNTIYF. For the CDR3, the DNA is TGTGCCAGCTTGGGGGGGTCTCTCTCTGGAAACACCATATATTTT. The whole variable domain, filled in from reference TRBV2 and TRBJ1-3, reads EPEVTQTPSHQVTQMGQEVILRCVPISNHLYFYWYRQILGQKVEFLVSFYNNEISEKSEIFDDQFSVERPDGSNFTLKIRSTKLEDSAMYFCASLGGSLSGNTIYFGEGSWLTVV.

CDR3 sequence reads: CASSRTANQPQHF. For the CDR3, the DNA is TGTGCCAGCAGCCGGACAGCAAATCAGCCCCAGCATTTT. The V gene is TRBV6-5, the J gene TRBJ1-5; D is possibly TRBD1 (6 bases). CDR3 length: 13 amino acids. V was shortened by 6 bases and J by 4 bases, with 10 bases between the two germline ends. Germline CDR1 MNHEY, CDR2 SVGAGI.

The CDR3 nucleotides are TGCAGCGTTGGCCAGAACTCTGGAAACACCATATATTTT. It encodes CSVGQNSGNTIYF. The rearrangement joins TRBV29-1 to TRBJ1-3, with D uncertain. The CDR3 runs 13 residues. The V end lost 4 bases, the J end lost 0 bases, and 7 bases lay between the germline ends. Germline V lookup: CDR1 SQVTM, CDR2 ANQGSEA.

This chain uses TRBV25-1 with TRBJ2-1; 9 bases are a match to TRBD2. CDR1 and CDR2 from the germline V gene are MGHDK and SYGVNS. With 2 bases clipped from V and 6 bases from J, the junction kept 8 bases outside the gene matches. This CDR3 has 16 residues. The chain's CDR3 is CASSEIGLAGTNEQFF. The CDR3 region has the DNA TGTGCCAGCAGTGAAATTGGGCTAGCGGGAACCAATGAGCAGTTCTTC.

This rearrangement joins TRBV9 to TRBJ2-7; 9 bases map to TRBD1. The V gene end was trimmed by 0 bases and the J gene end by 1 base; junction bases not matched to a gene: 5. This CDR3 has 16 amino acids. The germline V gene has CDR1 SGDLS and CDR2 YYNGEE. CDR3 loop: CASSVGGQGMSYEQYF. CDR3 DNA: TGTGCCAGCAGCGTAGGGGGACAGGGTATGTCCTACGAGCAGTACTTC.

On this clone: Within the sample, other DNA sequences also encode this same CDR3. CDR3 in DNA: TGTGCCAGCAGCCCAACGGCCTACGAGCAGTACTTC. As protein: CASSPTAYEQYF. The V call is TRBV7-9, the J call TRBJ2-7; D is uncertain. V was trimmed by 5 bases and J by 2 bases, leaving 7 bases between them. The CDR3 has 12 residues. Germline CDR1 SEHNR, CDR2 FQNEAQ (reference sequence).

The V gene is TRBV6-4, the J gene TRBJ2-3; D not resolved. Trimming left V 4 bases short and J 1 base short, with 12 bases between. Per the germline V gene, CDR1 is MRHNA and CDR2 is SNTAGT. The CDR3 has 15 residues. The CDR3 sequence is CASSATPQRTDTQYF. The CDR3 DNA follows: TGTGCCAGCAGTGCAACACCGCAACGCACAGATACGCAGTATTTT.

CDR3 sequence reads: CATSRGTDSNQPQHF. CDR3 bases: TGTGCCACCAGCAGAGGGACAGATAGCAATCAGCCCCAGCATTTT. This chain links TRBV15 with TRBJ1-5; the D gene is possibly TRBD1 (6 bases). Germline CDR1 is LNHNV and CDR2 is YYDKDF (reference sequence). V was shortened by 1 base and J by 0 bases, with 7 bases between the two germline ends. The CDR3 covers 15 residues.